The clone carrying this TCR beta chain has ten or more counts. The source of the sample is a study of early T cells in non-severe SARS-CoV-2 infection. TCRdb reprocessed the 5' RACE reads via MiXCR and lists one record per CDR3 protein. The profile covers approximately 69,000 distinct CDR3 sequences, with roughly 12% appearing a single time and almost 6.5% taken by the ten largest. The CDR3 has 15 amino acids. Trimming at V came to 1 base and at J to 3 bases, leaving 4 bases not matched to a gene. Germline CDR1 SEHNR, CDR2 FQNEAQ (reference sequence). The chain joins TRBV7-9 to TRBJ1-2, with TRBD1 matching over 8 bases. The sample comprised whole blood. This TCR was sampled from an adult who was a healthcare worker with PCR-confirmed SARS-CoV-2 infection or an uninfected control (not recorded which). Here the CDR3 reads CASSLETGGDYGYTF. CDR3 DNA sequence: TGTGCCAGCAGCTTAGAAACAGGGGGGGACTATGGCTACACCTTC. Full variable domain (missing parts from reference TRBV7-9 and TRBJ1-2): DTGVSQNPRHKITKRGQNVTFRCDPISEHNRLYWYRQTLGQGPEFLTYFQNEAQLEKSRLLSDRFSAERPKGSFSTLEIQRTEQGDSAMYLCASSLETGGDYGYTFGSGTRLTVV.